A single sample gave rise to the 32 T cell receptor beta chains below, sequenced in a study of CD8+CD57+ T cells in acquired aplastic anemia (dated by TCRdb to 2017 to 2018). The sequencer was an Illumina HiSeq 2000. TCR beta VDJ combination and CDR3 sequence profiling used genomic DNA as the template. The public reads were reprocessed in TCRdb via fastp at Q25 and MiXCR, keeping in-frame beta chains. Duplicate CDR3 protein sequences are folded into a single record with the most common DNA and genes. This sample comprises around 170,000 distinct CDR3 sequences, about 60% of them detected only once. The top ten clones comprise around 45% of the sample. Sequences were obtained from sorted CD4+, CD8+, or CD8+CD57+ T cells (not recorded which) from PBMCs. These receptors were collected from a human donor in good health.

CDR3: CASGTVSGEQFF. The CDR3 nucleotides read TGTGCTAGTGGTACCGTATCGGGTGAGCAGTTCTTC. The chain employs TRBV12-5 and TRBJ2-1, with D uncertain. CDR1 is LGHNT and CDR2 is FRNRAP in the germline V gene. V lost 5 bases and J 9 bases, leaving 11 bases between the germline ends. This CDR3 contains 12 residues.

The CDR3 bases are TGTGCCAGCACTTGCAAGGGGCCTGTAGATCAGCCCCAGCATTTT. Protein product: CASTCKGPVDQPQHF. This sequence joins TRBV7-8 and TRBJ1-5; D perhaps matches TRBD1 (5 bases). Germline V gene data show CDR1 as SGHVS and CDR2 as FQNEAQ. V was pared by 7 bases and J by 5 bases, with 18 bases between. The CDR3 consists of 15 residues. The full variable domain, in which reference TRBV7-8 and TRBJ1-5 provide the parts outside the CDR3, is GAGVSQSPRYKVAKRGQDVALRCDPISGHVSLFWYQQALGQGPEFLTYFQNEAQLDKSGLPSDRFFAERPEGSVSTLKIQRTQQEDSAVYLCASTCKGPVDQPQHFGDGTRLSIL.

On this clonotype: At one of its ends the junction is not consistent with the germline gene, which may arise from a read error. The CDR3 spells CASSPTTASSYGQYF. DNA of the CDR3: TGTGCCAGCAGTCCCACGACAGCGAGCTCCTACGGGCAGTACTTC. The chain combines TRBV7-3 with TRBJ2-7, with a possible D match to TRBD1 (5 bases). The CDR3 is made up of 15 amino acids. CDR1 SGHTA and CDR2 FQGTGA come from the germline V gene.

This rearrangement joins TRBV20-1 to TRBJ2-7, with D possibly matching TRBD1 (6 bases). The CDR3 runs to 14 residues. CDR1 is DFQATT and CDR2 is SNEGSKA in the germline V gene (reference sequence). Trimming removed 0 bases at V and 2 bases at J, with 11 bases between. The CDR3 protein is CSARDWDKAYEQYF. The CDR3, as DNA: TGCAGTGCTAGAGATTGGGACAAAGCCTACGAGCAGTACTTC.

The chain uses TRBV24-1 and TRBJ1-1; TRBD1 is a possible D gene (6 bases). Germline values: CDR1 KGHDR, CDR2 SFDVKD. The CDR3 spans 11 residues. The ends were cut back, 7 bases at V and 5 bases at J, with 7 bases in the middle. CDR3 coding DNA: TGTGCCACCAGGGACAGTACTGAAGCTTTCTTT. Protein: CATRDSTEAFF.

The chain recombines TRBV7-8 with TRBJ1-6, with unresolved D. CDR3 length equals 12 residues. Trimming shortened V by 4 bases and J by 10 bases, and 8 bases separated the two germline ends. CDR1 and CDR2 from the germline V gene are SGHVS and FQNEAQ. CDR3 sequence: CASSSHPSPLHF. The CDR3 DNA sequence: TGTGCCAGCAGCTCACACCCATCACCCCTCCACTTT.

The chain employs TRBV9 and TRBJ1-2; D is perhaps TRBD1 (5 bases). V was clipped by 4 bases and J by 5 bases, with 15 bases between them. In germline, CDR1 is SGDLS, CDR2 YYNGEE. The CDR3 totals 14 residues. In DNA form, the CDR3 reads TGTGCCAGCAGCCCCGGACACGAGCAATATGGCTACACCTTC. It translates to CASSPGHEQYGYTF.

V and J are TRBV29-1 and TRBJ2-5; D is unresolved. V lost 0 bases, J lost 5 bases, and 7 bases lay in between. This CDR3 spans 12 amino acids. Germline CDR1 SQVTM, CDR2 ANQGSEA. The CDR3 DNA sequence: TGCAGCGTTGAAGACGGATCCGAGACCCAGTACTTC. Its translation is CSVEDGSETQYF.

Notes on this clonotype: At one end the junction does not follow the germline gene, possibly because of a read error. In nucleotides, the CDR3 is TGCAGTGCTAGAGGTTTAGTTGCCGGCGAGCTGTTTTTT. It is translated as CSARGLVAGELFF. V and J are TRBV20-1 and TRBJ2-2; D is ambiguous. The CDR3 covers 13 residues. Germline CDR1 and CDR2: DFQATT and SNEGSKA (reference sequence).

The sample holds a few counts of this clonotype. The V gene is TRBV14, the J gene TRBJ2-7; a weak D match, TRBD1 (6 bases). There are 17 residues in the CDR3. Germline CDR1 SGHDN, CDR2 FVKESK. With 2 bases removed from V and 6 bases from J, the gap between germline ends came to 23 bases. CDR3 coding DNA: TGTGCCAGCAGCCAAATGGGTCGGGACAAGGCTCCTCCCGAGCAGTACTTC. Encoded protein: CASSQMGRDKAPPEQYF.

This chain connects TRBV11-2 to TRBJ2-7; 10 positions agree with TRBD1. Trimming at V came to 5 bases and at J to 4 bases, leaving 8 bases not matched to a gene. The CDR3 length is 15 residues. CDR1 is SGHAT, CDR2 FQNNGV, per germline. The CDR3: CASSNGQGVRYEQYF. CDR3 sequence (DNA): TGTGCCAGCAGCAACGGACAGGGGGTTCGGTACGAGCAGTACTTC.

V usage is TRBV20-1 and J usage is TRBJ1-3, with a weak D call TRBD1 (6 bases). Looked up from germline, CDR1 is DFQATT and CDR2 is SNEGSKA (reference sequence). This CDR3 has 12 residues. Deletions cut 6 bases from V and 3 bases from J, with 9 bases between. The chain's CDR3 is CSAGGFGNTIYF. The CDR3 DNA sequence: TGCAGTGCAGGGGGGTTTGGAAACACCATATATTTT.

The chain employs TRBV7-2 and TRBJ1-1, with TRBD1 matching over 8 bases. V dropped 5 bases and J dropped 1; count of bases not matched to a gene: 18. The CDR3 is made up of 19 amino acids. Germline-derived CDR1 and CDR2 are SGHTA and FQGNSA. The CDR3, as DNA: TGTGCCAGCAGCCCACGTCTCCAGGACAGGGCGTTAGGGAACACTGAAGCTTTCTTT. Its translation: CASSPRLQDRALGNTEAFF.

This clonotype was seen ten or more times. This rearrangement joins TRBV6-1 to TRBJ1-2; 9 bases are a match to TRBD1. The CDR3 is 14 amino acids. Germline assignment: CDR1 MNHNS and CDR2 SASEGT. V lost 3 bases to trimming and J lost 4 bases; unmatched junction nucleotides: 3. The CDR3 loop is CASSEVTGGYGYTF. The CDR3 DNA is TGTGCCAGCAGTGAGGTGACAGGGGGCTATGGCTACACCTTC.

V usage is TRBV29-1 and J usage is TRBJ1-1; TRBD1 aligns across 11 bases. The trim removed 7 bases at V and 6 bases at J, leaving 4 bases unmatched. The CDR3 extends over 12 amino acids. Germline CDR1 SQVTM, CDR2 ANQGSEA. The CDR3 DNA reads TGCAGCGGGACAGGGGGCAATCCTGAAGCTTTCTTT. Its translation is CSGTGGNPEAFF.

The J gene is TRBJ2-7, the V gene TRBV19; 9 bases align to TRBD1. The CDR3 has 15 amino acids. Germline values: CDR1 LNHDA, CDR2 SQIVND (reference sequence). Trimming at V came to 4 bases and at J to 2 bases, leaving 6 bases not matched to a gene. CDR3 sequence (DNA): TGTGCCAGTAGTAGAGGGACAGGGTACCCCTACGAGCAGTACTTC. Amino acid sequence: CASSRGTGYPYEQYF.

This clonotype was picked up a small number of times. This sequence joins TRBV12-3 or TRBV12-4 and TRBJ2-6, with D unresolved. V lost 3 bases to trimming and J lost 1 base, with 1 base between them. This CDR3 spans 13 amino acids. In DNA, the CDR3 is TGTGCCAGCAGTTTTTCTGGGGCCAACGTCCTGACTTTC. Translating it yields CASSFSGANVLTF.

The chain employs TRBV7-3 and TRBJ2-1, with D unclear. Trimming removed 5 bases at V and 8 bases at J, with 16 bases between. The CDR3 covers 14 residues. Germline values: CDR1 SGHTA, CDR2 FQGTGA. Here the CDR3 reads CASSEELGVHEQFF. The CDR3, as DNA: TGTGCCAGCAGCGAAGAACTTGGAGTCCATGAGCAGTTCTTC.

The chain has TRBV29-1 and TRBJ1-2; 7 nucleotides agree with TRBD1. V was clipped by 4 bases and J by 8 bases; unmatched bases: 7. The germline gives CDR1 SQVTM, CDR2 ANQGSEA. The CDR3 covers 12 residues. The DNA for the CDR3 is TGCAGCGTTGTTCGACAGGGTTACGGCTACACCTTC. This encodes CSVVRQGYGYTF.

There are a few counts of this clonotype. The chain employs TRBV12-3 or TRBV12-4 and TRBJ2-6; 8 bases fit TRBD1. The CDR3 consists of 15 residues. J lost 4 bases, V lost 2 bases, and 1 base had no gene match. CDR3: CASSLQGAGANVLTF. The CDR3 DNA reads TGTGCCAGCAGTTTACAGGGGGCCGGGGCCAACGTCCTGACTTTC.

The chain joins TRBV2 to TRBJ2-3, with TRBD2 identical over 7 bases. The CDR3 has 14 residues. Germline V gene data show CDR1 as SNHLY and CDR2 as FYNNEI. J lost 4 bases, V lost 8 bases, and 9 bases had no gene match. The CDR3 sequence is CASQDDRGADTQYF. The CDR3 bases are TGTGCCAGCCAGGACGACCGGGGGGCAGATACGCAGTATTTT.

The chain links TRBV20-1 to TRBJ1-6; D not resolved. Between the trimmed V and J ends, which lost 1 base and 8 bases, there was a span of 9 bases. Per the germline V gene, CDR1 is DFQATT and CDR2 is SNEGSKA (reference sequence). The CDR3 extends over 13 amino acids. CDR3 loop: CSARVMEDSPLHF. Here the CDR3 DNA reads TGCAGTGCTAGAGTAATGGAGGATTCACCCCTCCACTTT.

The chain joins TRBV2 to TRBJ2-5; 8 bases align to TRBD2. With 6 bases clipped from V and 5 bases from J, the junction kept 32 bases outside the gene matches. Germline CDR1 SNHLY, CDR2 FYNNEI. The CDR3 runs 22 residues. The CDR3 reads CASSVTRATKDASGPQGETQYF. In DNA form, the CDR3 reads TGTGCCAGCAGCGTTACCCGGGCGACTAAGGATGCTAGCGGGCCCCAAGGGGAGACCCAGTACTTC.

The chain has TRBV5-5 and TRBJ1-1; the D gene is possibly TRBD1 (5 bases). This CDR3 has 16 residues. V lost 3 bases and J 2 bases, leaving 17 bases between the germline ends. Germline CDR1 SGHKS, CDR2 YYEKEE (reference sequence). The CDR3 loop reads CASSSGYRNLNTEAFF. The CDR3 coding sequence is TGTGCCAGCAGCTCGGGCTACAGGAACCTAAACACTGAAGCTTTCTTT.

This chain connects TRBV6-5 to TRBJ1-3, with no clear D. CDR1 and CDR2 from the germline V gene are MNHEY and SVGAGI. The CDR3 contains 15 residues. Trimming pared 7 bases from V and 0 bases from J, leaving 13 bases between. The CDR3 sequence: CASIKRASSGNTIYF. The CDR3, as DNA: TGTGCCAGCATAAAAAGGGCCAGCTCTGGAAACACCATATATTTT.

The genes are TRBV29-1 and TRBJ1-2, with a tentative D call TRBD1 (5 bases). Germline lookup yields CDR1 SQVTM and CDR2 ANQGSEA. The germline V and J ends were trimmed by 6 bases and 6 bases, with 14 bases remaining between them. The length of the CDR3 is 12 residues. The CDR3 DNA reads TGCAGCGTCGGGACGGCGTGGGATGGCTACACCTTC. The encoded protein is CSVGTAWDGYTF.

This clonotype has a handful of counts. Since a much larger clone is just one base distant, this may be a read error. The J gene is TRBJ1-1, the V gene TRBV5-6; D is unclear. Per germline, CDR1 SGHDT and CDR2 YYEEEE. CDR3 length: 13 amino acids. With 3 bases removed from V and 2 bases from J, the gap between germline ends came to 8 bases. The CDR3 bases are TGTGCCAGCAGCTACGGTGAAAACACTGAAGCTTTCTTT. It specifies CASSYGENTEAFF. The whole variable domain, remainder taken from reference TRBV5-6 and TRBJ1-1, is DAGVTQSPTHLIKTRGQQVTLRCSPKSGHDTVSWYQQALGQGPQFIFQYYEEEERQRGNFPDRFSGHQFPNYSSELNVNALLLGDSALYLCASSYGENTEAFFGQGTRLTVV.

This chain connects TRBV6-1 to TRBJ2-7, with 14 bases fitting TRBD2. The J segment lost 9 bases and the V segment lost 3 bases, leaving 7 bases of the junction unmatched. This CDR3 region has 15 residues. In germline, CDR1 is MNHNS, CDR2 SASEGT. Written as DNA, the CDR3 is TGTGCCAGCAGTGAGAAGGGGACTAGCGGGAGATCGCAGTACTTC. This sequence encodes CASSEKGTSGRSQYF.

This clonotype has ten or more counts. V is TRBV27 and J is TRBJ2-3, with unresolved D. Germline V CDR1 and CDR2: MNHEY, SMNVEV (reference sequence). The CDR3 contains 12 residues. V gave up 5 bases and J gave up 4 bases, with 7 bases separating them. CDR3 nucleotide sequence: TGTGCCAGCAGTCCGACTGCAGATACGCAGTATTTT. Its protein product is CASSPTADTQYF.

The chain employs TRBV5-1 and TRBJ2-5; D remains unclear. Trimming pared 3 bases from V and 1 base from J, leaving 10 bases between. This CDR3 contains 14 residues. CDR1 and CDR2 from the germline V gene are SGHRS and YFSETQ. The CDR3 sequence is CASSSVVGQETQYF. The CDR3 DNA reads TGCGCCAGCAGCTCAGTGGTGGGCCAAGAGACCCAGTACTTC. Looking up the rest from reference TRBV5-1 and TRBJ2-5 gives the full variable domain: KAGVTQTPRYLIKTRGQQVTLSCSPISGHRSVSWYQQTPGQGLQFLFEYFSETQRNKGNFPGRFSGRQFSNSRSEMNVSTLELGDSALYLCASSSVVGQETQYFGPGTRLLVL.

This clonotype was recorded a few times. The chain joins TRBV3-1 to TRBJ2-3; tentatively, D is TRBD2 (5 bases). Germline CDR1 reads LGHDT; CDR2 reads YNNKEL (reference sequence). V dropped 8 bases and J dropped 2 bases, with 17 bases sitting between them. The CDR3 is 15 amino acids. CDR3 loop: CASSSSAGATDTQYF. The CDR3 region has the DNA TGTGCCAGCTCCTCAAGCGCGGGCGCCACAGATACGCAGTATTTT.

The chain joins TRBV20-1 to TRBJ1-3; no definite D call. CDR1 is DFQATT, CDR2 SNEGSKA, per germline (reference sequence). V lost 5 bases to trimming and J lost 0 bases, with 14 bases between them. This CDR3 has 15 amino acids. The CDR3 coding sequence is TGCAGTGCTTCCCCCCAGGAGTTCTCTGGAAACACCATATATTTT. It specifies CSASPQEFSGNTIYF.